The rows below give T cell receptor beta chains drawn from one sample of a study of T cell repertoires in cytomegalovirus infection. A single record per CDR3 protein comes from TCRdb applying MiXCR to the reads. Of more than 350,000 distinct CDR3 sequences detected, 25% to 40% appear once; the ten largest clones hold roughly 13%. The sequenced sample consisted of PBMCs. The receptors were sampled from a human donor in good health (CMV status not recorded). Some clones in this sample may be carry-over from other donors' samples. Each CDR3 is given with its conserved first and last residue. D genes are given only for firm matches. Clone size, where shown, is once, few, many, or a class for clones that have expanded.

size: NA
J: TRBJ2-1
V: TRBV11-3
D: NA
CDR3: CASSPGHGNEQFF
DNA: TGTGCCAGCAGCCCCGGGCACGGCAATGAGCAGTTCTTC

size: NA
J: TRBJ1-4
V: TRBV11-2
D: NA
CDR3: CASSKGDGTTNEKLFF
DNA: TGTGCCAGCAGCAAAGGCGACGGAACAACTAATGAAAAACTGTTTTTT

size: few
J: TRBJ2-7
V: TRBV6-2/TRBV6-3
D: TRBD1
CDR3: CASSGGTGSYYEQYF
DNA: TGTGCCAGCAGTGGGGGGACAGGGAGCTACTACGAGCAGTACTTC

size: NA
J: TRBJ2-1
V: TRBV4-1
D: NA
CDR3: CASSQGLDEQFF
DNA: TGCGCCAGCAGCCAAGGTCTTGATGAGCAGTTCTTC

size: many
J: TRBJ2-7
V: TRBV7-6
D: TRBD1
CDR3: CASSLQRDRTQYF
DNA: TGTGCCAGCAGCTTACAACGGGACAGGACGCAGTACTTC

size: many
J: TRBJ2-1
V: TRBV7-8
D: NA
CDR3: CASSWGLARGGNEQFF
DNA: TGTGCCAGCAGCTGGGGGTTAGCAAGGGGGGGCAATGAGCAGTTCTTC

size: few
J: TRBJ1-1
V: TRBV4-1
D: NA
CDR3: CASSQEETRGTEAFF
DNA: TGCGCCAGCAGCCAAGAGGAGACCAGGGGCACTGAAGCTTTCTTT

size: few
J: TRBJ2-5
V: TRBV6-5
D: NA
CDR3: CASSDPNWLETQYF
DNA: TGTGCCAGCAGCGACCCGAATTGGTTGGAGACCCAGTACTTC

size: NA
J: TRBJ1-2
V: TRBV6-2/TRBV6-3
D: NA
CDR3: CASRGVDFPYGYTF
DNA: TGTGCCAGCAGAGGGGTGGATTTTCCGTATGGCTACACCTTC

size: NA
J: TRBJ2-5
V: TRBV7-9
D: TRBD1
CDR3: CASSSTGFGDPETQYF
DNA: TGTGCCAGCAGCTCGACAGGGTTTGGAGACCCAGAGACCCAGTACTTC

size: many
J: TRBJ2-5
V: TRBV19
D: TRBD1
CDR3: CASSVRTGGMETQYF
DNA: TGTGCCAGTAGTGTTCGGACAGGGGGCATGGAGACCCAGTACTTC

size: NA
J: TRBJ2-2
V: TRBV6-5
D: TRBD1
CDR3: CASSGQGWVPGELFF
DNA: TGTGCCAGCAGTGGACAGGGTTGGGTTCCCGGGGAGCTGTTTTTT

size: few
J: TRBJ2-2
V: TRBV5-6
D: NA
CDR3: CASSPGPRDTGELFF
DNA: TGTGCCAGCAGCCCAGGGCCACGGGACACCGGGGAGCTGTTTTTT

size: NA
J: TRBJ2-2
V: TRBV10-3
D: NA
CDR3: CAINQVAAGELFF
DNA: TGTGCCATCAACCAGGTTGCGGCCGGGGAGCTGTTTTTT

size: few
J: TRBJ1-2
V: TRBV20-1
D: NA
CDR3: CSARVGTTNYGYTF
DNA: TGCAGTGCTAGAGTAGGGACGACGAACTATGGCTACACCTTC

size: many
J: TRBJ1-5
V: TRBV12-3/TRBV12-4
D: TRBD1
CDR3: CASSSNTGAADQPQHF
DNA: TGTGCCAGCAGTTCAAACACAGGGGCGGCGGATCAGCCCCAGCATTTT

size: NA
J: TRBJ1-1
V: TRBV19
D: NA
CDR3: CASRLRNTEAFF
DNA: TGTGCCAGCCGATTACGGAACACTGAAGCTTTCTTT

size: many
J: TRBJ2-7
V: TRBV6-2/TRBV6-3
D: NA
CDR3: CASSYSPYEQYF
DNA: TGTGCCAGCAGTTACTCTCCATACGAGCAGTACTTC

size: NA
J: TRBJ1-5
V: TRBV15
D: NA
CDR3: CATSRDGAGVQPQHF
DNA: TGTGCCACCAGCAGAGATGGGGCCGGGGTTCAGCCCCAGCATTTT

size: many
J: TRBJ2-3
V: TRBV7-8
D: NA
CDR3: CASSFQQTDTQYF
DNA: TGTGCCAGCAGCTTCCAGCAAACCGATACGCAGTATTTT

size: many
J: TRBJ2-3
V: TRBV7-6
D: NA
CDR3: CASSLNLVGTDTQYF
DNA: TGTGCCAGCAGCTTAAATCTAGTTGGCACAGATACGCAGTATTTT

size: few
J: TRBJ1-1
V: TRBV15
D: NA
CDR3: CATSALPGVGNTEAFF
DNA: TGTGCCACCAGCGCCCTCCCTGGGGTAGGGAACACTGAAGCTTTCTTT

size: NA
J: TRBJ2-1
V: TRBV24-1
D: TRBD1
CDR3: CATSDRPDRGSNEQFF
DNA: TGTGCCACCAGTGACCGCCCAGACAGGGGGTCCAATGAGCAGTTCTTC

size: few
J: TRBJ2-7
V: TRBV4-1
D: TRBD1
CDR3: CASSPHPQGSSYEQYF
DNA: TGCGCCAGCAGCCCTCACCCACAGGGGAGCTCCTACGAGCAGTACTTC

size: few
J: TRBJ2-5
V: TRBV7-9
D: TRBD1
CDR3: CASSWTGSETQYF
DNA: TGTGCCAGCAGCTGGACAGGGTCAGAGACCCAGTACTTC

size: few
J: TRBJ2-3
V: TRBV6-6
D: NA
CDR3: CASTPMRGTDTQYF
DNA: TGTGCCAGCACCCCCATGAGGGGCACAGATACGCAGTATTTT

size: many
J: TRBJ1-1
V: TRBV12-3/TRBV12-4
D: NA
CDR3: CASSFPQGPNTEAFF
DNA: TGTGCCAGCAGTTTCCCGCAGGGGCCGAACACTGAAGCTTTCTTT

size: many
J: TRBJ1-3
V: TRBV11-2
D: TRBD1
CDR3: CASSPPGQGAGNTIYF
DNA: TGTGCCAGCAGCCCTCCGGGACAGGGGGCTGGAAACACCATATATTTT

size: NA
J: TRBJ2-7
V: TRBV6-5
D: NA
CDR3: CASSYSGTLSYEQYF
DNA: TGTGCCAGCAGTTACTCCGGGACCCTCTCCTACGAGCAGTACTTC

size: few
J: TRBJ2-3
V: TRBV7-8
D: TRBD2
CDR3: CASSLSLAGDTYTQYF
DNA: TGTGCCAGCAGCTTGAGTCTAGCGGGCGATACGTATACGCAGTATTTT

size: NA
J: TRBJ1-1
V: TRBV2
D: NA
CDR3: CASTPLGAENTEAFF
DNA: TGTGCCAGCACCCCACTTGGGGCAGAAAACACTGAAGCTTTCTTT

size: NA
J: TRBJ2-1
V: TRBV28
D: TRBD1
CDR3: CASREHRGVSYNEQFF
DNA: TGTGCCAGCAGAGAGCACAGGGGAGTCTCCTACAATGAGCAGTTCTTC

size: few
J: TRBJ1-2
V: TRBV6-5
D: NA
CDR3: CASTKAGTSGYTF
DNA: TGTGCCAGCACAAAAGCTGGGACAAGCGGCTACACCTTC

size: NA
J: TRBJ2-1
V: TRBV4-2
D: TRBD2
CDR3: CASSQELRGGSYNEQFF
DNA: TGTGCCAGCAGCCAAGAGTTGCGGGGGGGTTCCTACAATGAGCAGTTCTTC

size: NA
J: TRBJ1-2
V: TRBV4-1
D: NA
CDR3: CASSQVSGQNYGYTF
DNA: TGCGCCAGCAGCCAAGTGTCGGGCCAGAACTATGGCTACACCTTC

size: few
J: TRBJ1-1
V: TRBV28
D: NA
CDR3: CASRSVLNTEAFF
DNA: TGTGCCAGCCGCAGTGTCTTGAACACTGAAGCTTTCTTT

size: few
J: TRBJ2-1
V: TRBV27
D: NA
CDR3: CASSPPGTEQFF
DNA: TGTGCCAGCAGCCCCCCCGGGACAGAGCAGTTCTTC

size: many
J: TRBJ2-7
V: TRBV6-2/TRBV6-3
D: NA
CDR3: CASTRDGISYEQYF
DNA: TGTGCCAGCACCCGGGACGGAATCTCCTACGAGCAGTACTTC

size: NA
J: TRBJ2-7
V: TRBV6-2/TRBV6-3
D: NA
CDR3: CASSYSERPFYEQYF
DNA: TGTGCCAGCAGTTACTCAGAGAGGCCGTTCTACGAGCAGTACTTC

size: few
J: TRBJ1-1
V: TRBV6-5
D: NA
CDR3: CASSYSRAGTEAFF
DNA: TGTGCCAGCAGTTACTCGAGGGCAGGGACTGAAGCTTTCTTT

size: few
J: TRBJ2-6
V: TRBV7-9
D: TRBD1
CDR3: CASSGVRTGGSGANVLTF
DNA: TGTGCCAGCAGCGGCGTTCGGACAGGGGGTTCTGGGGCCAACGTCCTGACTTTC

size: many
J: TRBJ1-4
V: TRBV12-3/TRBV12-4
D: NA
CDR3: CASSFKGNVNEKLFF
DNA: TGTGCCAGCAGTTTTAAAGGGAATGTGAATGAAAAACTGTTTTTT

size: few
J: TRBJ2-3
V: TRBV5-4
D: NA
CDR3: CASSDLPGTRSTDTQYF
DNA: TGTGCCAGCAGTGACCTCCCCGGGACACGGAGCACAGATACGCAGTATTTT

size: NA
J: TRBJ2-7
V: TRBV6-1
D: TRBD2
CDR3: CASSSLAGRHVQYF
DNA: TGTGCCAGCAGTTCATTAGCGGGGCGCCACGTGCAGTACTTC

size: many
J: TRBJ1-6
V: TRBV12-3/TRBV12-4
D: TRBD1
CDR3: CASSIQGSGHSPLHF
DNA: TGTGCCAGCAGTATACAGGGGTCCGGGCATTCACCCCTCCACTTT

size: many
J: TRBJ2-7
V: TRBV7-2
D: NA
CDR3: CASASQGGAHEQYF
DNA: TGTGCCAGCGCCTCACAAGGGGGTGCCCACGAGCAGTACTTC

size: many
J: TRBJ2-3
V: TRBV2
D: TRBD2
CDR3: CASSFGTSGADTQYF
DNA: TGTGCCAGCAGCTTTGGGACTAGCGGGGCCGATACGCAGTATTTT

size: few
J: TRBJ2-7
V: TRBV7-9
D: NA
CDR3: CASSLSALVAEQYF
DNA: TGTGCCAGCAGCTTAAGTGCGTTGGTAGCCGAGCAGTACTTC

size: NA
J: TRBJ1-2
V: TRBV7-2
D: NA
CDR3: CASSLYPQRGYTF
DNA: TGTGCCAGCAGCTTATATCCCCAGAGGGGCTACACCTTC

size: NA
J: TRBJ2-2
V: TRBV25-1
D: NA
CDR3: CASSRKTTGELFF
DNA: TGTGCCAGCAGTCGCAAAACAACCGGGGAGCTGTTTTTT

size: NA
J: TRBJ2-4
V: TRBV2
D: NA
CDR3: CASSEDSSLAKNIQYF
DNA: TGTGCCAGCAGTGAAGACAGCAGCCTAGCCAAAAACATTCAGTACTTC